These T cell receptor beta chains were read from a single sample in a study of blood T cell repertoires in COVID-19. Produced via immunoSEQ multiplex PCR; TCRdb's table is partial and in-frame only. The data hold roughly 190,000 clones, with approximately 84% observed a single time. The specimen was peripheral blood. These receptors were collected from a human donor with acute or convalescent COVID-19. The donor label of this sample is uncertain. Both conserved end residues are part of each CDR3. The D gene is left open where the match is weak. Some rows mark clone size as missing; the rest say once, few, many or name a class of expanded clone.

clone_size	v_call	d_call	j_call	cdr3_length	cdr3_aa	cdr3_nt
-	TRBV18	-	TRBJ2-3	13	CASSTKGGDTQYF	TGTGCCAGCTCGACGAAAGGAGGGGATACGCAGTATTTT
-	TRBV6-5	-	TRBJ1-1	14	CASSRLRGNTEAFF	TGTGCCAGCAGTCGACTCAGGGGGAACACTGAAGCTTTCTTT
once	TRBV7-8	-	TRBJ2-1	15	CASGSERVAYNEQFF	TGTGCCAGCGGATCTGAGCGGGTTGCCTACAATGAGCAGTTCTTC
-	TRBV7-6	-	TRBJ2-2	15	CASSIRGMDTGELFF	TGTGCCAGCAGTATCAGGGGAATGGACACCGGGGAGCTGTTTTTT
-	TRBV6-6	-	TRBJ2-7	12	CASSRTVYEQYF	TGTGCCAGCAGTCGGACAGTCTACGAGCAGTACTTC
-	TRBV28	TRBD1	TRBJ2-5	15	CASISTGTGGETQYF	TGTGCCAGCATCTCGACCGGGACAGGGGGGGAGACCCAGTACTTC
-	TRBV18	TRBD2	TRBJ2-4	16	CASSPGLAGGLDIQYF	TGTGCCAGCTCACCGGGACTAGCGGGAGGGCTGGACATTCAGTACTTC
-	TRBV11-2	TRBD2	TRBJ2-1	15	CASIFGSGRTNEQFF	TGTGCCAGCATATTCGGGAGCGGGAGAACCAATGAGCAGTTCTTC
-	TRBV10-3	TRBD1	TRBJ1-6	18	CAISDGTGAQLYNSPLHF	TGTGCCATCAGTGACGGGACAGGGGCCCAGCTCTATAATTCACCCCTCCACTTT
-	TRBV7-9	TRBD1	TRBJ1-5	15	CASSPTGGLHQPQHF	TGTGCCAGCAGCCCGACAGGGGGGTTACATCAGCCCCAGCATTTT
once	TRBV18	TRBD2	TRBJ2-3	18	CASSPYFRLAEGTDTQYF	TGTGCCAGCTCGCCCTATTTCCGACTAGCGGAGGGCACAGATACGCAGTATTTT
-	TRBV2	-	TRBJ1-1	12	CASSERNSEAFF	TGTGCCAGCAGTGAAAGGAACAGTGAAGCTTTCTTT
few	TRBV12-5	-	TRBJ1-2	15	CASAKGGAANYGYTF	TGTGCTAGTGCCAAGGGAGGGGCAGCTAACTATGGCTACACCTTC
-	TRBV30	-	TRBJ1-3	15	CAWSVRTGPGNTIYF	TGTGCCTGGAGTGTACGAACAGGGCCTGGAAACACCATATATTTT
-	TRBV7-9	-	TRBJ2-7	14	CASTQTGASDEQYF	TGTGCCAGTACGCAAACGGGAGCCAGCGACGAGCAGTACTTC
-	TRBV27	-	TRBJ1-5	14	CASALTVRNQPQHF	TGTGCCAGCGCCTTGACAGTCCGAAATCAGCCCCAGCATTTT
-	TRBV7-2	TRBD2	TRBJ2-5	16	CASSLASTSGQETQYF	TGTGCCAGCAGCTTAGCCTCGACTAGCGGGCAAGAGACCCAGTACTTC
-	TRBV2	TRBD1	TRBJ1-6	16	CASSRQGQGYNSPLHF	TGTGCCAGCAGCCGACAGGGACAGGGATATAATTCACCCCTCCACTTT
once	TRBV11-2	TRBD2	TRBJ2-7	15	CASSLDRLARYEQYF	TGTGCCAGCAGCTTAGACCGACTAGCCCGCTACGAGCAGTACTTC
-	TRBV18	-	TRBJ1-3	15	CASSPPGRVGNTIYF	TGTGCCAGCTCACCACCAGGCAGGGTGGGAAACACCATATATTTT
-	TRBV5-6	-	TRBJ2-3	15	CASSPQGRGTDTQYF	TGTGCCAGCAGCCCCCAGGGAAGAGGCACAGATACGCAGTATTTT
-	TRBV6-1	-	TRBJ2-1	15	CASSERVPTYNEQFF	TGTGCCAGCAGTGAGAGGGTCCCTACCTACAATGAGCAGTTCTTC
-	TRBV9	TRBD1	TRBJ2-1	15	CASSQQGSVWDEQFF	TGTGCCAGCAGCCAACAGGGGAGCGTCTGGGATGAGCAGTTCTTC
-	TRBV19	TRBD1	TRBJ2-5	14	CASSTTGDVKTQYF	TGTGCCAGTAGCACGACAGGGGATGTAAAGACCCAGTACTTC
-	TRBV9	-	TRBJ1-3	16	CASSNEGGKFGNTIYF	TGTGCCAGCAGCAATGAGGGAGGGAAGTTCGGAAACACCATATATTTT
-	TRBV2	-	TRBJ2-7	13	CASVRSTAYEQYF	TGTGCCAGCGTTAGATCGACAGCCTACGAGCAGTACTTC
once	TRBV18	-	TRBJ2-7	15	CASSPLITTAFEQYF	TGTGCCAGCTCACCCCTCATCACGACAGCTTTCGAGCAGTACTTC
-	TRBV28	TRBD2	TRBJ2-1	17	CASSPLPGTRRVREQFF	TGTGCCAGCAGTCCCCTTCCCGGGACTAGAAGGGTCCGTGAGCAGTTCTTC
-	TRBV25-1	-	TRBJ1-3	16	CASSEMRGISGNTIYF	TGTGCCAGCAGTGAAATGCGGGGAATCTCTGGAAACACCATATATTTT